The rows below give T cell receptor beta chains drawn from one sample of a study of cytomegalovirus exposure and HLA in healthy donors. TCRdb's copy holds only in-frame clones and misses some; the assay was immunoSEQ multiplex PCR. The sample spans fewer than 70,000 clones; the ten largest clones claim roughly 5.4%. Sequencing used PBMCs. These receptors were collected from a young man in good health and CMV-seropositive. The CDR3 runs from the conserved cysteine through the conserved F or W. Fields, in order: D gene, V gene, CDR3 protein. A D gene is named only where the DNA matches it firmly.

D gene: TRBD1
V gene: TRBV9
CDR3 protein: CASSPGGQGATSYEQYF

D gene: -
V gene: TRBV7-8
CDR3 protein: CASSSQEGTEAFF

D gene: TRBD2
V gene: TRBV2
CDR3 protein: CASSGMGLAGSSSEQYF

D gene: -
V gene: TRBV27
CDR3 protein: CASSLGGGNQPQHF

D gene: -
V gene: TRBV2
CDR3 protein: CASSEQQARHDEQFF

D gene: -
V gene: TRBV7-8
CDR3 protein: CASSLAEASYEQYF

D gene: -
V gene: TRBV5-1
CDR3 protein: CASSRFAGALYEQYF

D gene: TRBD2
V gene: TRBV19
CDR3 protein: CASSTPLAGGWTQYF

D gene: TRBD1
V gene: TRBV11-1
CDR3 protein: CASSENQQGAGETQYF

D gene: -
V gene: TRBV18
CDR3 protein: CASSPVSAAGTEAFF

D gene: -
V gene: TRBV6-5
CDR3 protein: CASSYSGAGGYEQYF

D gene: -
V gene: TRBV5-1
CDR3 protein: CASSFTGREKLFF

D gene: TRBD1
V gene: TRBV9
CDR3 protein: CASSVSSHPQGAGNEQFF

D gene: -
V gene: TRBV7-6
CDR3 protein: CASSFRLAPETQYF

D gene: -
V gene: TRBV18
CDR3 protein: CASSPIKPPLAYEQYF

D gene: TRBD1
V gene: TRBV18
CDR3 protein: CASSPNRGYEQYF

D gene: TRBD1
V gene: TRBV9
CDR3 protein: CASSVAGQWGSDTQYF

D gene: TRBD1
V gene: TRBV29-1
CDR3 protein: CSVDPGTVDGYTF

D gene: TRBD1
V gene: TRBV27
CDR3 protein: CASSLRQGAYNSPLHF

D gene: -
V gene: TRBV2
CDR3 protein: CASSANRVPGETQYF

D gene: TRBD1
V gene: TRBV2
CDR3 protein: CASSGQTGYYGYTF

D gene: -
V gene: TRBV30
CDR3 protein: CAWRWTVNTEAFF

D gene: TRBD1
V gene: TRBV29-1
CDR3 protein: CSVMSDRALGEQYF

D gene: TRBD1
V gene: TRBV5-1
CDR3 protein: CASSLMGQHYEQYF

D gene: TRBD2
V gene: TRBV11-3
CDR3 protein: CASSPGLADGRELFF

D gene: -
V gene: TRBV19
CDR3 protein: CASSPPGSNQPQHF

D gene: -
V gene: TRBV11-3
CDR3 protein: CASSLSQGATEAFF